Below, 20 T cell receptor beta chains from the same sample are listed, as sequenced in a study of T-cell reconstitution after alpha-beta-depleted transplantation in children. Researchers prepared the TCRbeta library using unique molecular identifiers, the study reports. TCRdb passed the PCR reads through MiXCR, listing each CDR3 protein once. Of about 98,000 distinct CDR3 sequences in the sample, more than 20% were seen once. This sample comprised PBMCs, obtained before TCRalphabeta/CD19-depleted stem cell transplant. These receptors were taken from a boy between 2 and 15 years old with acute lymphoblastic leukemia, due to receive a stem cell transplant.

This clonotype was observed a handful of times. The chain has TRBV14 and TRBJ2-3; D gene unclear. V was pared by 2 bases and J by 6 bases, with 12 bases between. The CDR3 has 14 amino acids. The germline CDR1 and CDR2 sequences are SGHDN and FVKESK. DNA of the CDR3: TGTGCCAGCAGCCAAAAGCTCCGCGTGGATACGCAGTATTTT. This translates into CASSQKLRVDTQYF.

This clonotype showed up just a few times. This chain joins TRBV4-1 and TRBJ2-1; tentatively, D is TRBD2 (6 bases). The V and J ends lost 1 base and 3 bases respectively, with 13 bases between them. The CDR3 contains 16 residues. From germline, CDR1 is MGHRA and CDR2 YSYEKL. The CDR3, as DNA: TGCGCCAGCAGCCAAGGAGTGAGCGGGTACTACAATGAGCAGTTCTTC. Its translation is CASSQGVSGYYNEQFF.

The chain uses TRBV20-1 and TRBJ1-2; D not certain. Trimming pared 4 bases from V and 8 bases from J, leaving 14 bases between. This CDR3 is 12 amino acids long. Germline lookup yields CDR1 DFQATT and CDR2 SNEGSKA (reference sequence). CDR3 sequence (DNA): TGCAGTGCTAAGCCCCCGAGGGCAGGCTACACCTTC. Translating gives CSAKPPRAGYTF.

Written as DNA, the CDR3 is TGTGCCAGCAGTGGGGGCCTTACCTACGAGCAGTACTTC. It encodes CASSGGLTYEQYF. The chain joins TRBV25-1 to TRBJ2-7, with D possibly matching TRBD1 (5 bases). V lost 4 bases, J lost 2 bases, and 9 bases lay in between. Germline V CDR1 and CDR2: MGHDK, SYGVNS. This CDR3 spans 13 amino acids.

This chain uses TRBV20-1 with TRBJ2-6, with 8 bases that match TRBD2. Looked up from germline, CDR1 is DFQATT and CDR2 is SNEGSKA (reference sequence). Unmatched junction bases numbered 4, after V lost 0 bases and J lost 0 bases. This CDR3 is 17 amino acids long. CDR3 DNA sequence: TGCAGTGCTAGAGACGAGCGGGAGTTCTCTGGGGCCAACGTCCTGACTTTC. Translation gives CSARDEREFSGANVLTF.

This chain uses TRBV20-1 with TRBJ2-7, with TRBD2 identical over 7 bases. Germline CDR1 is DFQATT and CDR2 is SNEGSKA (reference sequence). CDR3 length: 13 amino acids. Germline trimming cut 6 bases from V and 1 base from J; bases unmatched to any gene: 6. Here the CDR3 DNA reads TGCAGTGCGCCTAGCGGAGAGTCCTACGAGCAGTACTTC. Its protein product is CSAPSGESYEQYF.

The rearrangement joins TRBV6-5 to TRBJ2-7, with TRBD1 identical over 9 bases. This CDR3 is built from 17 residues. After removal of 4 bases from V and 3 bases from J, the junction contained 13 bases not matched to a gene. CDR1 and CDR2 (germline): MNHEY, SVGAGI. The chain's CDR3 is CASSSLSGTGRIYEQYF. Written as DNA, the CDR3 is TGTGCCAGCAGTTCTCTCTCCGGGACAGGGCGTATCTACGAGCAGTACTTC.

This clonotype was picked up a small number of times. The gene calls are TRBV7-3 and TRBJ1-1; the D gene is possibly TRBD1 (5 bases). Deletions cut 6 bases from V and 2 bases from J, with 10 bases between. CDR3 length: 13 amino acids. Germline V CDR1 and CDR2: SGHTA, FQGTGA. This CDR3 is CASRWGSNTEAFF. Written as DNA, the CDR3 is TGTGCCAGCAGGTGGGGCTCAAACACTGAAGCTTTCTTT.

V usage is TRBV29-1 and J usage is TRBJ2-5, with TRBD1 matching 8 bases. V was pared by 7 bases and J by 4 bases, with 8 bases of the junction left unmatched. CDR1 is SQVTM, CDR2 ANQGSEA, per germline. The CDR3 has 13 residues. The CDR3 DNA sequence: TGCAGCGCCGGGACAGGAGGGCGAGAGACCCAGTACTTC. This codes for CSAGTGGRETQYF.

This rearrangement joins TRBV4-3 to TRBJ2-7; D not resolved. Germline values: CDR1 LGHNA, CDR2 YSLEER. This CDR3 contains 14 residues. Trimming took off 1 base at V and 2 bases at J, with 9 bases between the two ends. CDR3 residues: CASSQGPGTYEQYF. The CDR3 bases are TGCGCCAGCAGCCAAGGCCCAGGAACCTACGAGCAGTACTTC.

This clonotype was seen only a few times. The chain joins TRBV5-1 to TRBJ2-3; 8 bases match TRBD2. This CDR3 is built from 16 residues. Germline CDR1 SGHRS, CDR2 YFSETQ. V gave up 3 bases and J gave up 4 bases; unmatched junction bases: 10. The chain's CDR3 is CASSSILGRAADTQYF. CDR3 bases: TGCGCCAGCAGCTCGATTCTCGGGAGGGCCGCAGATACGCAGTATTTT.

This clonotype was found a few times. This sequence joins TRBV19 and TRBJ2-1; no reliable D call. Trimming stripped 7 bases from V and 5 bases from J, with 15 bases between. The CDR3 extends over 14 amino acids. The germline CDR1 and CDR2 sequences are LNHDA and SQIVND (reference sequence). In nucleotides, the CDR3 is TGTGCCAGTACATCCATACATACCGACAATGAGCAGTTCTTC. Encoded protein: CASTSIHTDNEQFF. The full variable domain, rest sourced from reference TRBV19 and TRBJ2-1, is DGGITQSPKYLFRKEGQNVTLSCEQNLNHDAMYWYRQDPGQGLRLIYYSQIVNDFQKGDIAEGYSVSREKKESFPLTVTSAQKNPTAFYLCASTSIHTDNEQFFGPGTRLTVL.

J is TRBJ2-5 and V is TRBV5-1, with no clear D. The V end lost 3 bases, the J end lost 3 bases, and 12 bases lay between the germline ends. CDR3 length: 14 residues. Germline values: CDR1 SGHRS, CDR2 YFSETQ. CDR3 sequence (DNA): TGCGCCAGCAGCTCGAGGTGGACGGAAGAGACCCAGTACTTC. This gives the protein CASSSRWTEETQYF.

The chain is built from TRBV5-1 and TRBJ2-5, with TRBD1 matching 10 bases. Germline values: CDR1 SGHRS, CDR2 YFSETQ. Trimming removed 3 bases from V and 9 bases from J; junction bases left unmatched: 14. This CDR3 contains 16 residues. CDR3 protein: CASSSNPGTGARAQYF. CDR3 bases: TGCGCCAGCAGCTCGAACCCCGGGACAGGGGCGAGGGCCCAGTACTTC.

The J gene is TRBJ2-3, the V gene TRBV29-1, with D hard to call. V lost 7 bases and J lost 4, with 15 bases in between. The CDR3 extends over 13 amino acids. The germline gives CDR1 SQVTM, CDR2 ANQGSEA. This CDR3 is CSGSPRAPDTQYF. CDR3 bases: TGCAGCGGGAGCCCTCGGGCCCCAGATACGCAGTATTTT.

The V call is TRBV28, the J call TRBJ2-5; the match to TRBD1 covers 10 bases. Germline V gives CDR1 MDHEN, CDR2 SYDVKM. This CDR3 spans 16 amino acids. V gave up 2 bases and J gave up 6 bases; unmatched junction bases: 9. The CDR3 region has the DNA TGTGCCAGCAGTTTAGGGGCCGGGACAGGGGAAAAGACCCAGTACTTC. Its protein product is CASSLGAGTGEKTQYF.

Note on this clonotype: Compared with germline, one end of the junction differs, possibly owing to a read error. J is TRBJ1-2 and V is TRBV24-1, with unresolved D. CDR1 and CDR2 from the germline V gene are KGHDR and SFDVKD. CDR3 length equals 14 residues. CDR3: CAPSPPPANYGYTF. CDR3 DNA: TGTGCCCCCAGCCCGCCACCCGCTAACTATGGCTACACCTTC.

About this clonotype: This may come from a read error, since a much larger clone is one base off. The V gene is TRBV19, the J gene TRBJ1-2; D is undetermined. Germline CDR1 LNHDA, CDR2 SQIVND (reference sequence). The V end lost 8 bases, the J end lost 1 base, and 5 bases lay between the germline ends. The CDR3 length is 11 residues. In DNA, the CDR3 is TGTGCCAGTGGGGATAACTATGGCTACACCTTC. Translated, it gives CASGDNYGYTF.

Ten or more counts support this clonotype. This CDR3 is CASRQGLQETQYF. As DNA, the CDR3 is TGCGCCAGCAGACAGGGGCTCCAAGAGACCCAGTACTTC. The chain recombines TRBV5-1 with TRBJ2-5; the match to TRBD1 covers 7 bases. CDR3 length: 13 amino acids. With 5 bases clipped from V and 1 base from J, the junction kept 2 bases outside the gene matches. CDR1 and CDR2 from the germline V gene are SGHRS and YFSETQ.

This clonotype was counted between two and nine times. This rearrangement joins TRBV27 to TRBJ2-1, with 10 bases aligning to TRBD1. The CDR3 extends over 14 amino acids. The ends lost 8 bases at V and 6 bases at J; junction bases unmatched: 7. Germline V CDR1 and CDR2: MNHEY, SMNVEV (reference sequence). The CDR3 reads CASCPGTGANEQFF. DNA for the CDR3: TGTGCCAGCTGCCCCGGGACAGGGGCCAATGAGCAGTTCTTC.